A single TCR beta chain is shown here with its context. The CDR3 is made up of 16 amino acids. Germline V gene data show CDR1 as MDHEN and CDR2 as SYDVKM. The V end lost 5 bases, the J end lost 4 bases, and 18 bases lay between the germline ends. The entry originates in a study of shared clonotypes between healthy human individuals. Approximately 210 ng DNA, tens of thousands of T cell genomes, went into each sorted-subset replicate PCR. Profiling relied on immunoSEQ multiplex PCR, and the TCRdb table lists in-frame clones only, not all of them. The sample records 2 million to 2.5 million clones, more than 85% being singletons.

This receptor was obtained from a man aged 18 to 35 in good health. Some clones in this sample may be carry-over from other donors' samples. Sequenced: naive CD4+ T cells from PBMCs. Noted subset: CD45RA+ positively selected. The rearrangement links TRBV28 to TRBJ1-3; a possible D gene is TRBD1 (6 bases). CDR3: CASSDAGAGSGNTIYF. CDR3 nucleotide sequence: TGTGCCAGCAGTGACGCAGGGGCCGGCTCAGGAAACACCATATATTTT.